The 15 T cell receptor beta chains listed next were all sequenced from one sample in a study of blood T cells in healthy people across ages. Combining a sample-barcoded 5' primer with a J-beta primer mix, a second PCR ran for roughly 7 to 11 cycles. TCRdb called the 5' RACE reads again in MiXCR, with one record for every CDR3 protein. The sample contains roughly 800,000 distinct CDR3 sequences, 20% to 30% of which appear only once. The sample was also reused in another study, on T cells of mothers and their children.

The sample taken for sequencing was blood. The source is a boy aged 5-17 years in good health.

The chain carries TRBV3-1 and TRBJ2-5; D is uncertain. The CDR3 is made up of 13 amino acids. V lost 8 bases to trimming and J lost 5 bases, with 15 bases between them. The germline CDR1 and CDR2 sequences are LGHDT and YNNKEL (reference sequence). CDR3 sequence: CASARWDWETQYF. Here the CDR3 DNA reads TGTGCCAGCGCACGGTGGGATTGGGAGACCCAGTACTTC.

The chain links TRBV7-2 to TRBJ2-7; TRBD2 aligns across 10 bases. CDR3 size: 16 residues. Losses at the gene ends were 0 bases for V and 7 bases for J; bases not matched to a gene: 9. The germline gives CDR1 SGHTA, CDR2 FQGNSA. In DNA form, the CDR3 reads TGTGCCAGCAGCTTAGCCGGGACTAGCGCCATTAGAGAGCAGTACTTC. Its translation: CASSLAGTSAIREQYF.

Only a few counts were recorded for this clonotype. The chain couples TRBV7-2 to TRBJ2-7; D perhaps matches TRBD1 (6 bases). The CDR3 length is 16 residues. Trimming left V 6 bases short and J 7 bases short, with 25 bases between. Germline CDR1 is SGHTA and CDR2 is FQGNSA. Here the CDR3 reads CASSSPAQRLRGEQYF. In nucleotides, the CDR3 is TGTGCCAGCAGTTCTCCCGCGCAGCGACTAAGGGGGGAGCAGTACTTC. Filled out from reference TRBV7-2 and TRBJ2-7, the complete variable domain reads GAGVSQSPSNKVTEKGKDVELRCDPISGHTALYWYRQSLGQGLEFLIYFQGNSAPDKSGLPSDRFSAERTGGSVSTLTIQRTQQEDSAVYLCASSSPAQRLRGEQYFGPGTRLTVT.

The chain couples TRBV2 to TRBJ2-3; 10 nucleotides agree with TRBD2. The junction had 6 bases not matched to a gene; V was cut back by 2 bases and J by 4 bases. The CDR3 sequence is 16 residues long. CDR1 SNHLY and CDR2 FYNNEI come from the germline V gene. CDR3 sequence (DNA): TGTGCCAGCAGTGAACTAGCGGGAGTAGGGTCAGATACGCAGTATTTT. It translates to CASSELAGVGSDTQYF.

There are a few counts of this clonotype. This chain uses TRBV28 with TRBJ2-1, with 12 bases aligning to TRBD2. The germline gives CDR1 MDHEN, CDR2 SYDVKM. The CDR3 covers 19 residues. Germline trimming cut 7 bases from V and 0 bases from J; bases unmatched to any gene: 13. The CDR3 bases are TGTGCCAGCATCCGAGGGGGACTAGCGGGTCCCAGCTCCTACAATGAGCAGTTCTTC. Translated: CASIRGGLAGPSSYNEQFF. Full variable domain (remainder filled in from reference TRBV28 and TRBJ2-1): DVKVTQSSRYLVKRTGEKVFLECVQDMDHENMFWYRQDPGLGLRLIYFSYDVKMKEKGDIPEGYSVSREKKERFSLILESASTNQTSMYLCASIRGGLAGPSSYNEQFFGPGTRLTVL.

This clonotype showed up just a few times. V and J are TRBV24-1 and TRBJ2-1; D not resolved. CDR1 and CDR2 from the germline V gene are KGHDR and SFDVKD. V lost 1 base and J lost 10, with 7 bases in between. This CDR3 has 12 amino acids. DNA for the CDR3: TGTGCCACCAGTGATTTTCTAGGGGAGCAGTTCTTC. It yields the protein CATSDFLGEQFF.

The V gene is TRBV12-3 or TRBV12-4, the J gene TRBJ2-4; D gene ambiguous. V gave up 3 bases and J gave up 0 bases, with 6 bases separating them. CDR3 size: 14 residues. CDR3 region: CASSFDLAKNIQYF. The CDR3 DNA follows: TGTGCCAGCAGTTTTGATTTAGCCAAAAACATTCAGTACTTC.

There are a few counts of this clonotype. This rearrangement joins TRBV19 to TRBJ1-2; the match to TRBD1 covers 8 bases. With 9 bases clipped from V and 6 bases from J, the junction kept 12 bases outside the gene matches. Germline-derived CDR1 and CDR2 are LNHDA and SQIVND (reference sequence). The CDR3 is 14 amino acids. The CDR3 DNA sequence: TGTGCCAGCACGCGGGACAGGCGGGTCGATGGCTACACCTTC. Translating gives CASTRDRRVDGYTF. Drawing the rest from reference TRBV19 and TRBJ1-2, the complete variable domain is DGGITQSPKYLFRKEGQNVTLSCEQNLNHDAMYWYRQDPGQGLRLIYYSQIVNDFQKGDIAEGYSVSREKKESFPLTVTSAQKNPTAFYLCASTRDRRVDGYTFGSGTRLTVV.

The chain joins TRBV20-1 to TRBJ2-5; 9 bases map to TRBD2. Germline trimming cut 4 bases from V and 4 bases from J; bases unmatched to any gene: 13. The CDR3 runs 16 residues. The germline V gene has CDR1 DFQATT and CDR2 SNEGSKA (reference sequence). The CDR3 region is CSATRGAGGPIETQYF. For the CDR3, the DNA is TGCAGTGCTACGAGAGGGGCGGGGGGGCCTATAGAGACCCAGTACTTC.

The V call is TRBV7-2, the J call TRBJ1-2, with D tentatively TRBD1 (6 bases). This CDR3 comprises 13 residues. The germline V gene encodes CDR1 SGHTA and CDR2 FQGNSA. V gave up 2 bases and J gave up 5 bases, with 9 bases separating them. This chain's CDR3 is CASSLQGKYGYTF. In DNA form, the CDR3 reads TGTGCCAGCAGCTTACAGGGGAAATATGGCTACACCTTC.

This clonotype has just a few counts. This chain links TRBV7-9 with TRBJ1-1; possible D gene TRBD1, 5 bases. V lost 3 bases and J 1 base, leaving 9 bases between the germline ends. The CDR3 is 14 amino acids. In germline, CDR1 is SEHNR, CDR2 FQNEAQ (reference sequence). For the CDR3, the DNA is TGTGCCAGCAGCTTCGGGGACCGGAACACTGAAGCTTTCTTT. Residues: CASSFGDRNTEAFF. Based on the CDR3 plus reference TRBV7-9 and TRBJ1-1, the full variable domain is DTGVSQNPRHKITKRGQNVTFRCDPISEHNRLYWYRQTLGQGPEFLTYFQNEAQLEKSRLLSDRFSAERPKGSFSTLEIQRTEQGDSAMYLCASSFGDRNTEAFFGQGTRLTVV.

Only a few counts were recorded for this clonotype. The CDR3 DNA sequence: TGTGCCAGCAGCAGAGGAGAGCCCTACGAGCAGTACTTC. Its translation is CASSRGEPYEQYF. The V call is TRBV3-1, the J call TRBJ2-7, with no clear D. There are 13 residues in the CDR3. The V gene lost 5 bases and the J gene lost 2 bases, with 10 bases spanning the gap. Germline V lookup: CDR1 LGHDT, CDR2 YNNKEL (reference sequence).

This clonotype was counted only a few times. No conserved phenylalanine or tryptophan ends this CDR3, so it is likely a read error. The chain carries TRBV25-1 and TRBJ1-1; D might be TRBD1 (5 bases). Per the germline V gene, CDR1 is MGHDK and CDR2 is SYGVNS. This CDR3 has 15 residues. The V and J ends lost 6 bases and 3 bases respectively, with 17 bases between them. Here the CDR3 reads CASSRTGAGDTEAFS. CDR3 DNA: TGTGCCAGCAGCCGAACCGGGGCGGGGGACACTGAAGCTTTCTCT.

The V and J genes are TRBV29-1 and TRBJ2-3, with D perhaps matching TRBD2 (5 bases). CDR3 length: 14 residues. Trimming removed 5 bases at V and 2 bases at J, with 14 bases between. Looked up from germline, CDR1 is SQVTM and CDR2 is ANQGSEA. This CDR3 is CSVSLAGSTDTQYF. The CDR3 coding sequence is TGCAGCGTTTCTTTGGCGGGCTCCACAGATACGCAGTATTTT.

There are a few counts of this clonotype. V is TRBV29-1 and J is TRBJ1-4; D call uncertain. V was clipped by 0 bases and J by 3 bases, with 11 bases between them. This CDR3 has 15 residues. Germline CDR1 SQVTM, CDR2 ANQGSEA. CDR3 sequence: CSVEDRRSSNEKLFF. The CDR3 DNA sequence: TGCAGCGTTGAAGATAGGAGATCCTCTAATGAAAAACTGTTTTTT.